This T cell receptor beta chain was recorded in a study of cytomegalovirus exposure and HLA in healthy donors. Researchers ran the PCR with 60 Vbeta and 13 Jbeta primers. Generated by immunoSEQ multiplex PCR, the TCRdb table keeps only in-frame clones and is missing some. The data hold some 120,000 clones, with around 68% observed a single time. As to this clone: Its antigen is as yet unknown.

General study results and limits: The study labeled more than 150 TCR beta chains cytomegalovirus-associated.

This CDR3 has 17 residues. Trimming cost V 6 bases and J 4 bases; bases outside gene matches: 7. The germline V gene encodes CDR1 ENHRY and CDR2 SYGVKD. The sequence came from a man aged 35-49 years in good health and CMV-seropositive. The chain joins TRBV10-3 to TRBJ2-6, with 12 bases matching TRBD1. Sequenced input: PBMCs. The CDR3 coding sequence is TGTGCCATCAGAACCGGGACAGGGGGCGAGGGGGCCAACGTCCTGACTTTC. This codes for CAIRTGTGGEGANVLTF.